The next 12 T cell receptor beta chains were all read from a single sample in a study of T cell changes during pregnancy in multiple sclerosis. Assay: immunoSEQ multiplex PCR; the TCRdb copy retains only in-frame clones and omits some. The sample has some 60,000 clones; 80% to 95% are singletons. The sample here was CD4+ T cells from peripheral blood mononuclear cells, taken before pregnancy. The receptors derive from a female donor with multiple sclerosis, enrolled in a pregnancy study.

The J gene is TRBJ2-3, the V gene TRBV4-2; TRBD2 matches at 15 bases. J gave up 6 bases and V 0 bases, and 10 bases lay outside the gene matches. Germline loops: CDR1 LGHNA, CDR2 YNFKEQ. The CDR3 contains 19 residues. The CDR3 region has the DNA TGTGCCAGCAGCCAAGATGGAAGGACTAGCGGGAGGGCCCCGGATACGCAGTATTTT. Its translation is CASSQDGRTSGRAPDTQYF.

The genes are TRBV4-3 and TRBJ2-7; no firm D call. Trimming took 2 bases from V and 0 from J, leaving 8 bases between them. Germline values: CDR1 LGHNA, CDR2 YSLEER. This CDR3 contains 14 residues. CDR3 in amino acids: CASSQFVGSYEQYF. Here the CDR3 DNA reads TGCGCCAGCAGCCAATTCGTCGGCTCCTACGAGCAGTACTTC.

The genes are TRBV2 and TRBJ2-3; 13 bases map to TRBD2. The length of the CDR3 is 17 residues. CDR1 is SNHLY and CDR2 is FYNNEI in the germline V gene. V shed 5 bases and J 5 bases; nucleotides not matched to a gene: 10. In DNA, the CDR3 is TGTGCCAGCAGTAAGCGACTAGCGGGAGGAGCTGGAGATACGCAGTATTTT. Encoded protein: CASSKRLAGGAGDTQYF.

The sample holds one count of this clone. The CDR3 nucleotides read TGTGCCTGGGGGAGAATGGACGGATTTTCGACCCTTCCCCGGTTCTTC. Its protein product is CAWGRMDGFSTLPRFF. The chain employs TRBV30 and TRBJ2-1; D might be TRBD2 (5 bases). The CDR3 extends over 16 amino acids. Trimming left V 5 bases short and J 15 bases short, with 32 bases between. CDR1 and CDR2 from the germline V gene are GTSNPN and SVGIG (reference sequence).

This clone was observed a handful of times. The chain employs TRBV25-1 and TRBJ2-7; maybe TRBD2 (6 bases). V was shortened by 5 bases and J by 7 bases, with 21 bases between the two germline ends. The CDR3 has 15 residues. CDR1 and CDR2 from the germline V gene are MGHDK and SYGVNS. CDR3 sequence: CASSSNPAGSLEQYF. CDR3 nucleotides: TGTGCCAGCAGTTCCAACCCGGCGGGATCGTTGGAGCAGTACTTC.

The CDR3 here is CSVAGGPYEQYF. The CDR3 bases are TGCAGCGTTGCAGGGGGTCCCTACGAGCAGTACTTC. The V call is TRBV29-1, the J call TRBJ2-7; 7 bases map to TRBD1. In germline, CDR1 is SQVTM, CDR2 ANQGSEA. Trimming took 4 bases from V and 2 from J; bases not matched to a gene: 2. The CDR3 is 12 residues long.

The chain's CDR3 is CASASWEQSYEQYF. CDR3 DNA: TGTGCCAGCGCTTCGTGGGAGCAGTCCTACGAGCAGTACTTC. The V gene is TRBV28, the J gene TRBJ2-7, with D possibly matching TRBD2 (5 bases). Looked up from germline, CDR1 is MDHEN and CDR2 is SYDVKM. CDR3 length: 14 amino acids. V shed 8 bases and J shed 1 base, with 15 bases lying between them.

The rearrangement uses TRBV28 and TRBJ1-6; D gene unclear. Trimming removed 6 bases from V and 3 bases from J, with 15 bases in between. CDR1 is MDHEN and CDR2 is SYDVKM in the germline V gene. The CDR3 consists of 16 residues. This CDR3 reads CASRPLDWNYNSPLHF. The CDR3, as DNA: TGTGCCAGCAGACCCCTGGACTGGAACTATAATTCACCCCTCCACTTT.

The rearrangement links TRBV18 to TRBJ2-1; 11 positions match TRBD2. The V gene's germline CDR1 is KGHSH and CDR2 LQKENI. This CDR3 spans 16 amino acids. V shed 6 bases and J 5 bases; nucleotides not matched to a gene: 9. CDR3 region: CASSQFSGRANNEQFF. In DNA, the CDR3 is TGTGCCAGCTCCCAATTTAGCGGGAGGGCCAACAATGAGCAGTTCTTC.

This clone was seen once. The V call is TRBV2, the J call TRBJ1-5, with 7 bases that match TRBD1. Trimming at V came to 5 bases and at J to 3 bases, leaving 4 bases not matched to a gene. The CDR3 runs to 14 residues. CDR1 is SNHLY, CDR2 FYNNEI, per germline. CDR3 loop: CASSRQGDNQPQHF. DNA of the CDR3: TGTGCCAGCAGTCGACAGGGTGACAATCAGCCCCAGCATTTT.

V and J are TRBV2 and TRBJ1-1, with 8 bases matching TRBD1. Per the germline V gene, CDR1 is SNHLY and CDR2 is FYNNEI. The CDR3 extends over 13 amino acids. The ends lost 6 bases at V and 4 bases at J; junction bases unmatched: 4. CDR3 sequence reads: CASRRQGRTEAFF. The CDR3 region has the DNA TGTGCCAGCAGGAGACAGGGGCGCACTGAAGCTTTCTTT.

CDR3 sequence reads: CASSATTIGGEQFF. CDR3 bases: TGTGCCAGCAGTGCGACTACCATAGGTGGTGAGCAGTTCTTC. J is TRBJ2-1 and V is TRBV2, with D maybe TRBD2 (5 bases). The CDR3 loop spans 14 amino acids. In germline, CDR1 is SNHLY, CDR2 FYNNEI. Trimming took off 4 bases at V and 9 bases at J, with 16 bases between the two ends.